Shown below are 30 T cell receptor beta chains from a single sample sequenced in a study of a mutant IDH1 vaccine in newly diagnosed glioma. For these receptors, no antigen is known. The data were produced by immunoSEQ multiplex PCR, yet TCRdb's version contains in-frame clones alone and is incomplete. Counted here are tens of thousands of clones, 60% to 85% occurring once; the ten biggest clones make up 6.3%. Time point in this sample: week 23, last vaccination. Vaccination comprised doses that each held 300 ug of mutant IDH1 20-mer peptide, plus topical imiquimod. The source was PBMCs, collected from a glioma patient whose treatment included an IDH1 peptide vaccine. The source is a woman in her thirties or forties with glioma. Some clones in this sample may be carry-over from other donors' samples.

This clone showed up just a few times. This rearrangement joins TRBV5-1 to TRBJ2-2; no clear D. CDR1 and CDR2 from the germline V gene are SGHRS and YFSETQ. Trimming took off 3 bases at V and 4 bases at J, with 13 bases between the two ends. This CDR3 contains 15 residues. The CDR3 loop is CASSSADSSTGELFF. The CDR3 coding sequence is TGCGCCAGCAGCTCAGCAGACTCTTCCACCGGGGAGCTGTTTTTT.

The chain links TRBV5-6 to TRBJ1-1, with D unclear. CDR3 length: 14 amino acids. V lost 3 bases, J lost 11 bases, and 20 bases lay in between. Looked up from germline, CDR1 is SGHDT and CDR2 is YYEEEE. The CDR3 region is CASSSRAPGEGAFF. CDR3 bases: TGTGCCAGCAGCTCCCGGGCCCCCGGCGAAGGGGCTTTCTTT.

The chain is built from TRBV10-3 and TRBJ1-2, with TRBD1 identical over 7 bases. Germline trimming cut 7 bases from V and 0 bases from J; bases unmatched to any gene: 14. The CDR3 spans 17 residues. Germline CDR1 reads ENHRY; CDR2 reads SYGVKD. CDR3 protein: CAINDPTGRKSNYGYTF. Written as DNA, the CDR3 is TGTGCCATCAACGACCCGACAGGGAGAAAATCTAACTATGGCTACACCTTC.

The count of this clone is one. The V gene is TRBV29-1, the J gene TRBJ1-2; D is unclear. CDR3 size: 14 residues. Trimming cost V 4 bases and J 2 bases, with 14 bases left between them. Germline CDR1 is SQVTM and CDR2 is ANQGSEA. This CDR3 is CSVGSYRQNYGYTF. The CDR3 DNA is TGCAGCGTTGGATCATATCGGCAGAACTATGGCTACACCTTC.

The rearrangement uses TRBV7-2 and TRBJ2-5; D is perhaps TRBD2 (5 bases). With 4 bases removed from V and 5 bases from J, the gap between germline ends came to 8 bases. The CDR3 is made up of 12 amino acids. The germline V gene encodes CDR1 SGHTA and CDR2 FQGNSA. CDR3 sequence (DNA): TGTGCCAGCAGCTCCGGGGTGGAGACCCAGTACTTC. This encodes CASSSGVETQYF.

This chain links TRBV10-3 with TRBJ1-6; the D gene is possibly TRBD1 (6 bases). The V gene's germline CDR1 is ENHRY and CDR2 SYGVKD. Deletions cut 2 bases from V and 7 bases from J, with 15 bases between. CDR3 length: 16 amino acids. Written as DNA, the CDR3 is TGTGCCATCAGTGAGGAGTACAGGGATCGAAATTCACCCCTCCACTTT. It codes for CAISEEYRDRNSPLHF.

The rearrangement uses TRBV6-5 and TRBJ1-3; the match to TRBD1 covers 9 bases. This CDR3 has 14 amino acids. CDR1 MNHEY and CDR2 SVGAGI come from the germline V gene. V dropped 5 bases and J dropped 4; count of bases not matched to a gene: 3. CDR3: CASSGTGRGNTIYF. DNA for the CDR3: TGTGCCAGCAGTGGGACAGGGAGGGGAAACACCATATATTTT.

The J gene is TRBJ1-6, the V gene TRBV4-1; D might be TRBD1 (6 bases). CDR3 length: 16 residues. Germline CDR1 is MGHRA and CDR2 is YSYEKL. The V and J ends lost 2 bases and 6 bases respectively, with 14 bases between them. The CDR3 here is CASSQKTGELNSPLHF. DNA for the CDR3: TGCGCCAGCAGCCAAAAGACAGGAGAACTTAATTCACCCCTCCACTTT.

Details on this clone: Distinct nucleotide sequences in the sample also encode this CDR3. The chain carries TRBV20-1 and TRBJ2-7, with a tentative D call TRBD1 (6 bases). The CDR3 has 11 residues. Germline values: CDR1 DFQATT, CDR2 SNEGSKA (reference sequence). V was pared by 3 bases and J by 7 bases, with 10 bases between. The CDR3 bases are TGCAGTGCTAGGTCTGGACAGGAGCAGTACTTC. It is translated as CSARSGQEQYF.

The chain couples TRBV6-4 to TRBJ1-1; D may be TRBD1 (5 bases). Germline loops: CDR1 MRHNA, CDR2 SNTAGT. The CDR3 sequence is 13 residues long. V lost 6 bases to trimming and J lost 3 bases, with 11 bases between them. For the CDR3, the DNA is TGTGCCAGCAGAGGCATGGGGGACACTGAAGCTTTCTTT. It codes for CASRGMGDTEAFF.

The chain employs TRBV19 and TRBJ1-5; no clear D. CDR1 LNHDA and CDR2 SQIVND come from the germline V gene (reference sequence). The V end was cut by 7 bases, the J end by 4 bases, with 14 bases between. The CDR3 runs 14 residues. CDR3: CASTLQRFNQPQHF. The CDR3 region has the DNA TGTGCCAGTACCTTGCAGAGGTTTAATCAGCCCCAGCATTTT.

This clone was counted between two and nine times. A junction boundary mismatches the germline segment, possibly from a read error. The V call is TRBV5-1, the J call TRBJ1-1; D gene ambiguous. Germline CDR1 SGHRS, CDR2 YFSETQ. The CDR3 spans 16 residues. The CDR3 DNA reads as TGCGCCAGCAGCTTCCGCGGGCCTTTAGGGAACAGTGAAGCTTTCTTT. This codes for CASSFRGPLGNSEAFF.

This sequence joins TRBV4-1 and TRBJ1-2, with TRBD1 identical over 9 bases. Looked up from germline, CDR1 is MGHRA and CDR2 is YSYEKL. CDR3 length: 16 residues. The junction had 8 bases not matched to a gene; V was cut back by 0 bases and J by 6 bases. Written as DNA, the CDR3 is TGCGCCAGCAGCCAAGATTCCGGGACAGGGTTTAATGGCTACACCTTC. Translation: CASSQDSGTGFNGYTF.

The gene calls are TRBV10-3 and TRBJ1-1; D uncertain. The germline V gene encodes CDR1 ENHRY and CDR2 SYGVKD. V was clipped by 0 bases and J by 1 base, with 12 bases between them. This CDR3 region has 16 residues. The CDR3 nucleotides are TGTGCCATCAGTGAGTCTAGAATTACTCGGAACACTGAAGCTTTCTTT. This gives the protein CAISESRITRNTEAFF.

This clone was recorded only once. The chain uses TRBV6-6 and TRBJ2-1, with a possible D match to TRBD1 (6 bases). V was shortened by 7 bases and J by 6 bases, with 19 bases between the two germline ends. Germline loops: CDR1 MNHNY, CDR2 SVGAGI (reference sequence). The CDR3 runs to 15 residues. Here the CDR3 reads CASIKGGVPGNEQFF. The CDR3 DNA is TGTGCCAGCATCAAAGGGGGAGTCCCCGGCAATGAGCAGTTCTTC.

The V call is TRBV7-3, the J call TRBJ1-1, with D possibly TRBD1 on 5 matching bases. The CDR3 contains 14 residues. Per the germline V gene, CDR1 is SGHTA and CDR2 is FQGTGA. The V gene lost 5 bases and the J gene lost 3 bases, with 13 bases spanning the gap. The CDR3 DNA is TGTGCCAGCAGCGTAGGTCGGGGCCACACTGAAGCTTTCTTT. Protein product: CASSVGRGHTEAFF.

This clone was picked up one time. The rearrangement joins TRBV7-9 to TRBJ2-3; a possible D gene is TRBD2 (7 bases). CDR3 length equals 18 residues. V was pared by 0 bases and J by 0 bases, with 16 bases between. CDR1 SEHNR and CDR2 FQNEAQ come from the germline V gene (reference sequence). CDR3 sequence reads: CASSLARVGGRSTDTQYF. CDR3 nucleotide sequence: TGTGCCAGCAGCTTAGCGCGGGTGGGGGGGCGGAGCACAGATACGCAGTATTTT.

This rearrangement joins TRBV7-2 to TRBJ2-6; unclear D gene. This CDR3 contains 13 residues. Between the trimmed V and J ends, which lost 2 bases and 4 bases, there was a span of 3 bases. Looked up from germline, CDR1 is SGHTA and CDR2 is FQGNSA. The CDR3 DNA follows: TGTGCCAGCAGCTTACTGGGGGCCAACGTCCTGACTTTC. It codes for CASSLLGANVLTF.

The V gene is TRBV18, the J gene TRBJ1-1; no reliable D call. V lost 5 bases and J 0 bases, leaving 16 bases between the germline ends. The germline V gene has CDR1 KGHSH and CDR2 LQKENI. This CDR3 comprises 16 residues. CDR3 amino acids: CASSIQKQSVNTEAFF. The CDR3 coding sequence is TGTGCCAGCTCAATTCAGAAACAATCTGTGAACACTGAAGCTTTCTTT.

This clone was found once. J is TRBJ2-7 and V is TRBV6-1; D is uncertain. Germline-derived CDR1 and CDR2 are MNHNS and SASEGT. Trimming cost V 5 bases and J 4 bases, with 6 bases left between them. The CDR3 has 11 residues. In DNA, the CDR3 is TGTGCCAGCAGTCAGGTATACGAGCAGTACTTC. Protein: CASSQVYEQYF.

The chain employs TRBV19 and TRBJ1-2, with no clear D. The germline CDR1 and CDR2 sequences are LNHDA and SQIVND (reference sequence). The CDR3 sequence is 11 residues long. With 5 bases removed from V and 1 base from J, the gap between germline ends came to 2 bases. This chain's CDR3 is CASSRNYGYTF. CDR3 DNA: TGTGCCAGTAGTCGTAACTATGGCTACACCTTC. The full variable domain, rest sourced from reference TRBV19 and TRBJ1-2, is DGGITQSPKYLFRKEGQNVTLSCEQNLNHDAMYWYRQDPGQGLRLIYYSQIVNDFQKGDIAEGYSVSREKKESFPLTVTSAQKNPTAFYLCASSRNYGYTFGSGTRLTVV.

Only one count was recorded for this clone. This rearrangement joins TRBV10-3 to TRBJ1-1; 10 bases map to TRBD1. The junction had 3 bases not matched to a gene; V was cut back by 10 bases and J by 4 bases. The CDR3 spans 12 residues. Per germline, CDR1 ENHRY and CDR2 SYGVKD. CDR3 DNA sequence: TGTGCCACCGGGACAGGGGCCACTGAAGCTTTCTTT. Protein: CATGTGATEAFF.

This chain connects TRBV5-6 to TRBJ2-2; D might be TRBD2 (5 bases). The CDR3 has 13 amino acids. CDR1 is SGHDT, CDR2 YYEEEE, per germline. V gave up 0 bases and J gave up 7 bases, with 7 bases separating them. The CDR3 is CASSLAGNGELFF. For the CDR3, the DNA is TGTGCCAGCAGCTTGGCCGGGAACGGGGAGCTGTTTTTT.

This clone has more than one count but fewer than ten. This chain links TRBV7-3 with TRBJ1-6; D remains ambiguous. The germline V and J ends were trimmed by 5 bases and 0 bases, with 11 bases remaining between them. From germline, CDR1 is SGHTA and CDR2 FQGTGA. The CDR3 contains 16 residues. CDR3 protein: CASSEESSSYNSPLHF. The CDR3, as DNA: TGTGCCAGCAGCGAAGAAAGTAGCTCCTATAATTCACCCCTCCACTTT.

The chain couples TRBV27 to TRBJ1-6; D uncertain. The ends were cut back, 6 bases at V and 3 bases at J, with 12 bases in the middle. This CDR3 is 15 amino acids long. Germline V CDR1 and CDR2: MNHEY, SMNVEV (reference sequence). The CDR3 sequence: CASRRLLVYNSPLHF. The CDR3 DNA follows: TGTGCCAGCAGAAGGTTACTAGTCTATAATTCACCCCTCCACTTT.

This clone has just one count. The rearrangement links TRBV4-3 to TRBJ2-1; D is unresolved. V lost 3 bases and J lost 8, with 11 bases in between. The germline gives CDR1 LGHNA, CDR2 YSLEER. The CDR3 is 13 amino acids. In nucleotides, the CDR3 is TGCGCCAGCAGCCAGGACCAGTGGGATGAGCAGTTCTTC. Translated, it gives CASSQDQWDEQFF.

This clone has a handful of counts. The chain combines TRBV28 with TRBJ1-5; D is uncertain. The ends were cut back, 2 bases at V and 0 bases at J, with 20 bases in the middle. This CDR3 region has 19 residues. Germline-derived CDR1 and CDR2 are MDHEN and SYDVKM. CDR3 DNA sequence: TGTGCCAGCAGTTTACCCCTCGCCTCCCAGACTTATAGCAATCAGCCCCAGCATTTT. Translated, it gives CASSLPLASQTYSNQPQHF.

This chain uses TRBV14 with TRBJ2-3; D call uncertain. V lost 1 base and J lost 4, with 3 bases in between. Germline lookup yields CDR1 SGHDN and CDR2 FVKESK. This CDR3 is 12 amino acids long. CDR3 sequence: CASSQGADTQYF. The CDR3 region has the DNA TGTGCCAGCAGCCAAGGGGCAGATACGCAGTATTTT.

This chain joins TRBV11-2 and TRBJ2-7; the D call may be TRBD1 or TRBD2 (5 bases each). Trimming pared 0 bases from V and 2 bases from J, leaving 11 bases between. Germline CDR1 is SGHAT and CDR2 is FQNNGV. The CDR3 is made up of 15 amino acids. The CDR3 loop reads CASSLDWGSPYEQYF. Here the CDR3 DNA reads TGTGCCAGCAGCTTAGACTGGGGGAGCCCCTACGAGCAGTACTTC.

This clone appeared a single time. The chain combines TRBV29-1 with TRBJ2-1; D not certain. This CDR3 is 14 amino acids long. Germline V gene lookup returns CDR1 SQVTM and CDR2 ANQGSEA. Trimming removed 3 bases at V and 0 bases at J, with 9 bases between. As DNA, the CDR3 is TGCAGCGTTGAGGGGTATCGCTCCTACAATGAGCAGTTCTTC. Translating it yields CSVEGYRSYNEQFF.